This T cell receptor (beta chain) was retrieved from a study of blood T cell repertoires in COVID-19. Study overall: Samples representing acute and convalescent COVID-19 were sourced from the United States, Italy and Spain. PBMCs, B-cell-depleted T cells, or T cells were the source of the cDNA or gDNA that made up the material.

Sequenced by immunoSEQ multiplex PCR; TCRdb stores in-frame clones only, minus some. The data hold over 200,000 clones, with approximately 89% observed a single time. The CDR3 covers 15 residues. The germline V gene has CDR1 SNHLY and CDR2 FYNNEI. The V end lost 7 bases, the J end lost 0 bases, and 13 bases lay between the germline ends. Participant ages covered roughly 18 to 89 years across about two dozen US areas. Sequencing input: PBMCs or T cells enriched from blood (not recorded which). This sequence joins TRBV2 and TRBJ2-1; no clear D gene. The sequence was obtained from a woman aged 30 to 39 who had been exposed to COVID-19. CDR3 DNA sequence: TGTGCCAGCACCGAATATCACAACTCCTACAATGAGCAGTTCTTC. Protein sequence: CASTEYHNSYNEQFF.